Shown below are 7 T cell receptor beta chains from a single sample sequenced in a study of blood T cell repertoires in COVID-19. Profiling relied on immunoSEQ multiplex PCR, and the TCRdb table lists in-frame clones only, not all of them. The table records 200,000 to 250,000 clones, about 85% of them present only once. Sequences were obtained from peripheral blood. The receptors stem from a man aged 45-65 years who had recovered from COVID-19.

The V gene is TRBV28, the J gene TRBJ1-2, with D uncertain. The CDR3 is 13 residues long. V lost 7 bases and J lost 8, with 17 bases in between. Germline V CDR1 and CDR2: MDHEN, SYDVKM. As DNA, the CDR3 is TGTGCCAGCACCCTCTTTAACGGAGGCGGCTACACCTTC. As protein: CASTLFNGGGYTF.

This CDR3 is CASSIDWPTDTQYF. CDR3 coding DNA: TGTGCCAGTAGTATAGATTGGCCCACAGATACGCAGTATTTT. The chain uses TRBV19 and TRBJ2-3, with D uncertain. The CDR3 sequence is 14 residues long. V was shortened by 0 bases and J by 2 bases, with 6 bases between the two germline ends. Germline V gives CDR1 LNHDA, CDR2 SQIVND (reference sequence).

This clone was seen a handful of times. The V and J genes are TRBV4-1 and TRBJ2-5; TRBD2 might be the D (5 bases). Per the germline V gene, CDR1 is MGHRA and CDR2 is YSYEKL. CDR3 length equals 16 residues. Between the trimmed V and J ends, which lost 5 bases and 5 bases, there was a span of 21 bases. Here the CDR3 reads CASSWGDRGQPETQYF. In nucleotides, the CDR3 is TGCGCCAGCAGCTGGGGAGATCGAGGCCAACCGGAGACCCAGTACTTC.

This clone has more than one count but fewer than ten. The chain carries TRBV2 and TRBJ1-4; 9 bases align to TRBD1. The CDR3 sequence is 17 residues long. V shed 3 bases and J 12 bases; nucleotides not matched to a gene: 17. CDR1 is SNHLY and CDR2 is FYNNEI in the germline V gene. Written as DNA, the CDR3 is TGTGCCAGCAGTGAGGTGGGACAGGGTGCTTATTTATCGCAACTGTTTTTT. Translated, it gives CASSEVGQGAYLSQLFF.

The J gene is TRBJ2-7, the V gene TRBV6-5, with 8 bases fitting TRBD2. Germline-derived CDR1 and CDR2 are MNHEY and SVGAGI. V lost 5 bases to trimming and J lost 3 bases; unmatched junction nucleotides: 0. CDR3 size: 12 residues. CDR3 amino acids: CASSTSGYEQYF. The CDR3 coding sequence is TGTGCCAGCAGTACTAGCGGCTACGAGCAGTACTTC.

The chain recombines TRBV15 with TRBJ2-1, with TRBD2 matching over 7 bases. V was clipped by 3 bases and J by 9 bases; unmatched bases: 11. The germline CDR1 and CDR2 sequences are LNHNV and YYDKDF (reference sequence). CDR3 length: 15 residues. CDR3 nucleotide sequence: TGTGCCACCAGCAGCGGAGCGGGGACGTTTACTGAGCAGTTCTTC. Translation: CATSSGAGTFTEQFF. The entire variable domain, with the rest obtained from reference TRBV15 and TRBJ2-1, is as follows: DAMVIQNPRYQVTQFGKPVTLSCSQTLNHNVMYWYQQKSSQAPKLLFHYYDKDFNNEADTPDNFQSRRPNTSFCFLDIRSPGLGDTAMYLCATSSGAGTFTEQFFGPGTRLTVL.

This chain joins TRBV5-1 and TRBJ1-2; unclear D gene. V was pared by 0 bases and J by 5 bases, with 8 bases between. This CDR3 contains 13 residues. The V gene's germline CDR1 is SGHRS and CDR2 YFSETQ. This CDR3 is CASSLDMKYGYTF. In DNA form, the CDR3 reads TGCGCCAGCAGCTTGGACATGAAGTATGGCTACACCTTC.